The 32 T cell receptor beta chains below were found in one sample sequenced in a study of PD-1 blockade in classical Hodgkin lymphoma (dated by TCRdb to the early 2020s). The sample's time point label, in plain terms: cycle 2 day 1 (C2D1) of nivolumab. All trial patients had relapsed after autologous stem cell transplantation, with cohorts A, B and C differing in prior brentuximab vedotin exposure. The library was obtained by the immunoSEQ multiplex PCR assay. Sourced from immuneACCESS, this table was stored by TCRdb with only in-frame sequences that have V and J called. A share of the clones is absent; for the studies checked, an unresolved V gene accounts for under half, and the remainder has no known explanation. The sample table records approximately 26,000 clones; about 86% of these occur just once. Clones ranked in the top ten supply roughly 21% of the sample. The sample in question was peripheral blood mononuclear cells (PBMCs), obtained before the second cycle of nivolumab. The source is a human donor with classical Hodgkin lymphoma.

The genes are TRBV5-5 and TRBJ2-7, with D perhaps given as TRBD1 or TRBD2 (5 bases each). CDR3 length equals 15 residues. The V end lost 0 bases, the J end lost 3 bases, and 13 bases lay between the germline ends. Germline values: CDR1 SGHKS, CDR2 YYEKEE (reference sequence). CDR3 sequence (DNA): TGTGCCAGCAGCTTGGATGTGGGGGAGTACTACGAGCAGTACTTC. Translating gives CASSLDVGEYYEQYF.

The chain links TRBV9 to TRBJ1-5, with D tentatively TRBD1 (5 bases). From germline, CDR1 is SGDLS and CDR2 YYNGEE. This CDR3 spans 13 amino acids. Trimming cost V 4 bases and J 11 bases, with 16 bases left between them. The CDR3 coding sequence is TGTGCCAGCAGCCCCACAGGCGTGGAGTCCCAGCATTTT. This gives the protein CASSPTGVESQHF.

CDR3 nucleotide sequence: TGTGCCAGCAGTTCCAGGGGGCTCGACACTGAAGCTTTCTTT. It translates to CASSSRGLDTEAFF. This chain uses TRBV6-6 with TRBJ1-1; 8 bases agree with TRBD1. CDR3 length equals 14 residues. V was pared by 4 bases and J by 3 bases, with 4 bases of the junction left unmatched. Germline values: CDR1 MNHNY, CDR2 SVGAGI (reference sequence).

This clone was counted once. The rearrangement links TRBV25-1 to TRBJ2-1, with D possibly matching TRBD2 (6 bases). Germline CDR1 and CDR2: MGHDK and SYGVNS. The CDR3 runs 16 residues. V lost 1 base and J 5 bases, leaving 15 bases between the germline ends. The DNA of the CDR3 is TGTGCCAGCAGTGAATCTGGAACTAGCCGAAACAATGAGCAGTTCTTC. Translated, it gives CASSESGTSRNNEQFF.

V gene TRBV6-4 combines with J gene TRBJ2-7, with D perhaps TRBD2 (5 bases). This CDR3 spans 15 amino acids. Trimming removed 0 bases from V and 0 bases from J, with 9 bases in between. The germline CDR1 and CDR2 sequences are MRHNA and SNTAGT. The CDR3 DNA reads as TGTGCCAGCAGTGACTCCGGGGTCAGCTCCTACGAGCAGTACTTC. Translating gives CASSDSGVSSYEQYF.

This rearrangement joins TRBV6-6 to TRBJ1-5; D is uncertain. From germline, CDR1 is MNHNY and CDR2 SVGAGI (reference sequence). CDR3 length: 12 amino acids. Trimming cost V 5 bases and J 1 base, with 3 bases left between them. CDR3 loop: CASSVSNQPQHF. In nucleotides, the CDR3 is TGTGCCAGCAGTGTGAGCAATCAGCCCCAGCATTTT.

The chain has TRBV5-4 and TRBJ2-1; no reliable D call. The ends were cut back, 4 bases at V and 8 bases at J, with 13 bases in the middle. The CDR3 totals 13 residues. CDR1 and CDR2 from the germline V gene are SGHNT and YYREEE (reference sequence). For the CDR3, the DNA is TGTGCCAGCAGCCCCGCTAGGGCCGATGAGCAGTTCTTC. Translating gives CASSPARADEQFF.

This rearrangement joins TRBV30 to TRBJ2-4; weak D call: TRBD1 (6 bases). Trimming shortened V by 6 bases and J by 0 bases, and 9 bases separated the two germline ends. Germline CDR1 and CDR2: GTSNPN and SVGIG (reference sequence). This CDR3 has 13 amino acids. DNA for the CDR3: TGTGCCTGCGAACAGGGAGCCAAAAACATTCAGTACTTC. Residues: CACEQGAKNIQYF.

The rearrangement links TRBV2 to TRBJ2-7, with D hard to call. Germline V gene data show CDR1 as SNHLY and CDR2 as FYNNEI. The germline V and J ends were trimmed by 6 bases and 3 bases, with 6 bases remaining between them. The CDR3 covers 11 residues. The CDR3 reads CASSRNYEQYF. The CDR3 DNA is TGTGCCAGCAGCCGTAACTACGAGCAGTACTTC.

The chain employs TRBV7-3 and TRBJ1-2; D remains ambiguous. V lost 5 bases and J 8 bases, leaving 15 bases between the germline ends. CDR1 and CDR2 from the germline V gene are SGHTA and FQGTGA. CDR3 length: 13 amino acids. The CDR3 loop is CASSPIVGVGYTF. The CDR3 DNA follows: TGTGCCAGCAGCCCCATAGTCGGGGTCGGCTACACCTTC.

The chain joins TRBV5-1 to TRBJ1-1, with D possibly matching TRBD1 (6 bases). The V end lost 7 bases, the J end lost 5 bases, and 24 bases lay between the germline ends. Germline assignment: CDR1 SGHRS and CDR2 YFSETQ. The CDR3 length is 16 residues. This chain's CDR3 is CASRTGNRVAPTEAFF. The CDR3 DNA reads TGCGCCAGCCGAACCGGGAACAGGGTAGCACCGACTGAAGCTTTCTTT.

This chain joins TRBV4-1 and TRBJ2-5; tentative D call: TRBD2 (5 bases). V gave up 4 bases and J gave up 5 bases, with 14 bases separating them. The CDR3 has 14 residues. The germline gives CDR1 MGHRA, CDR2 YSYEKL. CDR3 bases: TGCGCCAGCAGCCCCACCGCCGGGATCGAGACCCAGTACTTC. As protein: CASSPTAGIETQYF.

The chain joins TRBV11-3 to TRBJ2-5; D remains ambiguous. The CDR3 is 13 amino acids. Germline V gene sequence: CDR1 SGHNT, CDR2 YENEEA. The ends were cut back, 3 bases at V and 5 bases at J, with 10 bases in the middle. CDR3 in DNA: TGTGCCAGCAGCTTCTCTCTAGTGGAGACCCAGTACTTC. It codes for CASSFSLVETQYF.

The chain recombines TRBV19 with TRBJ1-4; no clear D. CDR3 length: 15 residues. With 4 bases removed from V and 0 bases from J, the gap between germline ends came to 9 bases. From germline, CDR1 is LNHDA and CDR2 SQIVND (reference sequence). CDR3 protein: CASSTDTATNEKLFF. The CDR3 nucleotides read TGTGCCAGTAGTACTGACACCGCAACTAATGAAAAACTGTTTTTT.

V gene TRBV7-8 combines with J gene TRBJ2-5; D gene ambiguous. Germline loops: CDR1 SGHVS, CDR2 FQNEAQ. The V and J ends lost 3 bases and 5 bases respectively, with 10 bases between them. The CDR3 runs 13 residues. CDR3 nucleotides: TGTGCCAGCAGCTTTTCTGATTCCGAGACCCAGTACTTC. Translated: CASSFSDSETQYF.

The chain uses TRBV6-5 and TRBJ1-1; D is unclear. This CDR3 contains 12 residues. Trimming left V 7 bases short and J 8 bases short, with 14 bases between. Germline CDR1 and CDR2: MNHEY and SVGAGI. This chain's CDR3 is CASTIPSGEAFF. The CDR3 bases are TGTGCCAGCACGATCCCTAGTGGAGAAGCTTTCTTT.

The chain has TRBV20-1 and TRBJ2-3, with D unclear. Trimming stripped 3 bases from V and 6 bases from J, with 4 bases between. CDR3 size: 10 residues. Germline CDR1 reads DFQATT; CDR2 reads SNEGSKA (reference sequence). Here the CDR3 reads CSARGDTQYF. In nucleotides, the CDR3 is TGCAGTGCTAGGGGGGATACGCAGTATTTT.

This clone was seen a few times. This rearrangement joins TRBV7-9 to TRBJ1-1; TRBD1 is a possible D gene (6 bases). The CDR3 length is 15 residues. The germline gives CDR1 SEHNR, CDR2 FQNEAQ (reference sequence). V gave up 2 bases and J gave up 5 bases, with 15 bases separating them. The CDR3 spells CASSLLLGARTEAFF. The CDR3 nucleotides are TGTGCCAGCAGCTTATTGCTGGGGGCGAGGACTGAAGCTTTCTTT. The entire variable domain, with the rest obtained from reference TRBV7-9 and TRBJ1-1, is as follows: DTGVSQNPRHKITKRGQNVTFRCDPISEHNRLYWYRQTLGQGPEFLTYFQNEAQLEKSRLLSDRFSAERPKGSFSTLEIQRTEQGDSAMYLCASSLLLGARTEAFFGQGTRLTVV.

V gene TRBV6-1 combines with J gene TRBJ2-7; 13 positions agree with TRBD2. V dropped 5 bases and J dropped 8; count of bases not matched to a gene: 6. This CDR3 spans 14 amino acids. Germline-derived CDR1 and CDR2 are MNHNS and SASEGT. CDR3 coding DNA: TGTGCCAGCAGTCCCTCGGGACTAGCGGGAAAGCAGTACTTC. It specifies CASSPSGLAGKQYF.

This clone was seen once. The rearrangement uses TRBV2 and TRBJ1-1; D not resolved. The germline CDR1 and CDR2 sequences are SNHLY and FYNNEI. V was cut by 4 bases and J by 2 bases, with 8 bases left in between. This CDR3 is 13 amino acids long. The CDR3 protein is CASSGSGNTEAFF. CDR3 nucleotides: TGTGCCAGCAGTGGGTCGGGCAACACTGAAGCTTTCTTT.

The J gene is TRBJ2-3, the V gene TRBV29-1; no clear D. The germline V gene has CDR1 SQVTM and CDR2 ANQGSEA. The CDR3 loop spans 14 amino acids. V lost 7 bases, J lost 2 bases, and 16 bases lay in between. CDR3 sequence reads: CSAPFLTPTDTQYF. In DNA form, the CDR3 reads TGCAGCGCCCCTTTTTTGACGCCCACAGATACGCAGTATTTT.

V usage is TRBV4-1 and J usage is TRBJ2-1; D call uncertain. Germline assignment: CDR1 MGHRA and CDR2 YSYEKL. The ends were cut back, 1 base at V and 6 bases at J, with 10 bases in the middle. The CDR3 spans 14 residues. CDR3 nucleotides: TGCGCCAGCAGCCAAGCATCCCCTAGCAATGAGCAGTTCTTC. Amino acids: CASSQASPSNEQFF.

The rearrangement uses TRBV9 and TRBJ1-5, with D unclear. The CDR3 contains 15 residues. The germline V and J ends were trimmed by 1 base and 4 bases, with 12 bases remaining between them. Germline V gene sequence: CDR1 SGDLS, CDR2 YYNGEE. CDR3 in amino acids: CASSVSGEPNQPQHF. The CDR3 nucleotides are TGTGCCAGCAGCGTAAGCGGGGAGCCAAATCAGCCCCAGCATTTT.

The chain carries TRBV11-3 and TRBJ1-2, with D unclear. Germline CDR1 and CDR2: SGHNT and YENEEA. V gave up 1 base and J gave up 4 bases, with 4 bases separating them. The CDR3 is made up of 12 amino acids. The CDR3 nucleotides read TGTGCCAGCAGCTTAGGGGGCTATGGCTACACCTTC. It yields the protein CASSLGGYGYTF.

The chain uses TRBV6-1 and TRBJ1-4; D gene uncertain. This CDR3 is 11 amino acids long. V was pared by 1 base and J by 10 bases, with 4 bases between. In germline, CDR1 is MNHNS, CDR2 SASEGT. CDR3 protein: CASSEGGKLFF. DNA for the CDR3: TGTGCCAGCAGTGAAGGGGGAAAACTGTTTTTT.

CDR3 sequence: CASSQEAGNSNQPQHF. The DNA for the CDR3 is TGTGCCAGCAGCCAAGAGGCGGGGAATAGCAATCAGCCCCAGCATTTT. J is TRBJ1-5 and V is TRBV4-2; D call uncertain. CDR1 and CDR2 from the germline V gene are LGHNA and YNFKEQ. V lost 0 bases, J lost 0 bases, and 9 bases lay in between. There are 16 residues in the CDR3.

V and J are TRBV27 and TRBJ1-4; D call uncertain. V shed 6 bases and J shed 4 bases, with 12 bases lying between them. Germline CDR1 MNHEY, CDR2 SMNVEV (reference sequence). The CDR3 is 14 amino acids. The CDR3 reads CASSSSIYNEKLFF. The CDR3 DNA reads as TGTGCCAGCAGCTCCAGCATCTATAATGAAAAACTGTTTTTT.

This clone was detected only once. This rearrangement joins TRBV19 to TRBJ2-2; TRBD1 matches 10 bases. CDR1 and CDR2 from the germline V gene are LNHDA and SQIVND (reference sequence). The CDR3 length is 18 residues. Trimming removed 7 bases from V and 6 bases from J; junction bases left unmatched: 17. CDR3: CASNPLLQTGGSPGELFF. In DNA, the CDR3 is TGTGCCAGTAACCCGTTACTACAGACAGGGGGCAGCCCCGGGGAGCTGTTTTTT. Full variable domain (remainder filled in from reference TRBV19 and TRBJ2-2): DGGITQSPKYLFRKEGQNVTLSCEQNLNHDAMYWYRQDPGQGLRLIYYSQIVNDFQKGDIAEGYSVSREKKESFPLTVTSAQKNPTAFYLCASNPLLQTGGSPGELFFGEGSRLTVL.

V is TRBV13 and J is TRBJ2-7, with D unresolved. The V and J ends lost 0 bases and 3 bases respectively, with 12 bases between them. The length of the CDR3 is 15 residues. From germline, CDR1 is PRHDT and CDR2 FYEKMQ (reference sequence). This CDR3 reads CASSLGRQEFYEQYF. The CDR3 DNA reads as TGTGCCAGCAGCTTAGGCCGGCAGGAATTCTACGAGCAGTACTTC.

The chain is built from TRBV6-1 and TRBJ2-3; 7 nucleotides agree with TRBD1. The CDR3 extends over 14 amino acids. The germline gives CDR1 MNHNS, CDR2 SASEGT. J lost 2 bases, V lost 6 bases, and 5 bases had no gene match. The CDR3 sequence: CASRTGQNTDTQYF. CDR3 in DNA: TGTGCCAGCAGGACAGGGCAAAACACAGATACGCAGTATTTT.

This chain uses TRBV7-9 with TRBJ2-3; D may be TRBD2 (5 bases). The V end lost 3 bases, the J end lost 5 bases, and 6 bases lay between the germline ends. Germline loops: CDR1 SEHNR, CDR2 FQNEAQ (reference sequence). The CDR3 loop spans 12 amino acids. The CDR3 nucleotides are TGTGCCAGCAGCTTTGCGGGAGATACGCAGTATTTT. Protein: CASSFAGDTQYF.

The sample holds one count of this clone. The V and J genes are TRBV29-1 and TRBJ1-1, with D unresolved. There are 12 residues in the CDR3. Trimming stripped 7 bases from V and 3 bases from J, with 12 bases between. Germline V gene lookup returns CDR1 SQVTM and CDR2 ANQGSEA. The CDR3 loop reads CSAGRADTEAFF. The CDR3 DNA is TGCAGCGCCGGAAGGGCGGACACTGAAGCTTTCTTT.